These T cell receptor beta chains were read from a single sample in a study of OX40 agonist ivuxolimab in advanced cancers. Clones were read by immunoSEQ multiplex PCR, and TCRdb kept only the in-frame ones, dropping some. This sample has around 59,000 clones, with 80% to 90% found just once. The source was CD4+ or CD8+ T cells sorted from blood, collected in a trial of the OX40 agonist ivuxolimab. The source of these receptors is an adult with an advanced solid tumor such as melanoma, head and neck, liver or kidney cancer. The CDR3 runs from the conserved cysteine through the conserved F or W. D genes are given only for firm matches. Rows may omit the clone size; those that give it use once, few, many or a size class.

CDR3 length: 14; V gene: TRBV11-1; J gene: TRBJ2-7; clone size: -; D gene: -; CDR3 DNA: TGTGCCAGCAGCTTTCGGACGGCGTCCTACGAGCAGTACTTC; CDR3 protein: CASSFRTASYEQYF
CDR3 length: 10; V gene: TRBV28; J gene: TRBJ2-1; clone size: -; D gene: -; CDR3 DNA: TGTGCCAGCAGTTTTCATGAGCAGTTCTTC; CDR3 protein: CASSFHEQFF
CDR3 length: 13; V gene: TRBV10-1; J gene: TRBJ1-1; clone size: few; D gene: -; CDR3 DNA: TGCGCCAGCCGCCCCGACAAGAACACTGAAGCTTTCTTT; CDR3 protein: CASRPDKNTEAFF
CDR3 length: 15; V gene: TRBV5-6; J gene: TRBJ2-7; clone size: -; D gene: TRBD1; CDR3 DNA: TGTGCCAGCAGCTTGCTCGGACAGGGCGACTACGAGCAGTACTTC; CDR3 protein: CASSLLGQGDYEQYF
CDR3 length: 16; V gene: TRBV4-2; J gene: TRBJ2-1; clone size: -; D gene: -; CDR3 DNA: TGTGCCAGCAGCCCTACGACAGGAAGCTCCTACAATGAGCAGTTCTTC; CDR3 protein: CASSPTTGSSYNEQFF
CDR3 length: 13; V gene: TRBV13; J gene: TRBJ2-1; clone size: -; D gene: -; CDR3 DNA: TGTGCCAGCAGCGCTCCCGTAGCCCCTGAGCAGTTCTTC; CDR3 protein: CASSAPVAPEQFF
CDR3 length: 13; V gene: TRBV10-3; J gene: TRBJ1-1; clone size: -; D gene: -; CDR3 DNA: TGTGCCATCAGTGAGTCTCGGGGGACTGAAGCTTTCTTT; CDR3 protein: CAISESRGTEAFF
CDR3 length: 16; V gene: TRBV29-1; J gene: TRBJ1-1; clone size: -; D gene: -; CDR3 DNA: TGCAGCGTTGATCGGGACGTCCACCTAACGAACACTGAAGCTTTCTTT; CDR3 protein: CSVDRDVHLTNTEAFF
CDR3 length: 16; V gene: TRBV4-1; J gene: TRBJ2-1; clone size: -; D gene: TRBD2; CDR3 DNA: TGCGCCAGCAGCCAAGCAAGTAGCGGGAGCCTCAATGAGCAGTTCTTC; CDR3 protein: CASSQASSGSLNEQFF
CDR3 length: 14; V gene: TRBV9; J gene: TRBJ2-1; clone size: once; D gene: -; CDR3 DNA: TGTGCCAGCAGTGGAGGGAGCACCAACAATGAGCAGTTCTTC; CDR3 protein: CASSGGSTNNEQFF
CDR3 length: 14; V gene: TRBV6-5; J gene: TRBJ1-1; clone size: -; D gene: -; CDR3 DNA: TGTGCCAGCAGTTCTCACAGGGCTGCCACTGAAGCTTTCTTT; CDR3 protein: CASSSHRAATEAFF
CDR3 length: 12; V gene: TRBV11-2; J gene: TRBJ2-2; clone size: -; D gene: -; CDR3 DNA: TGTGCCAGCAGACCGCCCCCCGGGGAGCTGTTTTTT; CDR3 protein: CASRPPPGELFF
CDR3 length: 13; V gene: TRBV2; J gene: TRBJ2-1; clone size: once; D gene: -; CDR3 DNA: TGTGCCAGCTTGAGCGGCGGGTACAATGAGCAGTTCTTC; CDR3 protein: CASLSGGYNEQFF
CDR3 length: 15; V gene: TRBV19; J gene: TRBJ1-2; clone size: -; D gene: TRBD1; CDR3 DNA: TGTGCCAGTAGTATTGTCCCGGGACAGTTCTATGGCTACACCTTC; CDR3 protein: CASSIVPGQFYGYTF
CDR3 length: 18; V gene: TRBV14; J gene: TRBJ2-1; clone size: -; D gene: TRBD2; CDR3 DNA: TGTGCCAGCAGCCAAGAAGGCCTAGCGGGTGCCTTCTACAATGAGCAGTTCTTC; CDR3 protein: CASSQEGLAGAFYNEQFF
CDR3 length: 15; V gene: TRBV5-5; J gene: TRBJ2-1; clone size: -; D gene: TRBD1; CDR3 DNA: TGTGCCAGCAGCTTGACAGGGGGCGCCTACAATGAGCAGTTCTTC; CDR3 protein: CASSLTGGAYNEQFF
CDR3 length: 14; V gene: TRBV13; J gene: TRBJ2-1; clone size: -; D gene: -; CDR3 DNA: TGTGCCAGCAGCTCCGTGGGACTCAACAATGAGCAGTTCTTC; CDR3 protein: CASSSVGLNNEQFF
CDR3 length: 17; V gene: TRBV28; J gene: TRBJ2-3; clone size: -; D gene: TRBD2; CDR3 DNA: TGTGCCAGCAGTTTTGGGGCGGGACTAGCGGGAGTAGATACGCAGTATTTT; CDR3 protein: CASSFGAGLAGVDTQYF
CDR3 length: 15; V gene: TRBV11-2; J gene: TRBJ1-2; clone size: -; D gene: -; CDR3 DNA: TGTGCCAGCAGCTTAGATCGCGGGGGGTTCTATGGCTACACCTTC; CDR3 protein: CASSLDRGGFYGYTF
CDR3 length: 14; V gene: TRBV29-1; J gene: TRBJ2-5; clone size: -; D gene: -; CDR3 DNA: TGCAGCGTGAGGGGGGGAGGGGACGCAGAGACCCAGTACTTC; CDR3 protein: CSVRGGGDAETQYF
CDR3 length: 14; V gene: TRBV30; J gene: TRBJ2-2; clone size: -; D gene: TRBD2; CDR3 DNA: TGTGCCGGGGAGGTGGGACTAGCCCCCGGGGAGCTGTTTTTT; CDR3 protein: CAGEVGLAPGELFF
CDR3 length: 13; V gene: TRBV6-5; J gene: TRBJ1-2; clone size: -; D gene: -; CDR3 DNA: TGTGCCAGCAGTCCCTATGGCCTCGCCGGCTACACCTTC; CDR3 protein: CASSPYGLAGYTF
CDR3 length: 13; V gene: TRBV11-3; J gene: TRBJ1-1; clone size: -; D gene: -; CDR3 DNA: TGTGCCAGCAGCTTAGGGCGGAACACTGAAGCTTTCTTT; CDR3 protein: CASSLGRNTEAFF
CDR3 length: 20; V gene: TRBV7-6; J gene: TRBJ2-5; clone size: -; D gene: TRBD2; CDR3 DNA: TGTGCCAGCAGCATCCCGGGGGCCGGGACTAGCGTGAGCCGGCAAGAGACCCAGTACTTC; CDR3 protein: CASSIPGAGTSVSRQETQYF
CDR3 length: 14; V gene: TRBV5-1; J gene: TRBJ2-7; clone size: once; D gene: -; CDR3 DNA: TGCGCCAGCAGCTTGACGGGGCGCTCCTACGAGCAGTACTTC; CDR3 protein: CASSLTGRSYEQYF
CDR3 length: 11; V gene: TRBV5-5; J gene: TRBJ1-1; clone size: -; D gene: -; CDR3 DNA: TGTGCCAGCAGCTTGAACCCTGAAGCTTTCTTT; CDR3 protein: CASSLNPEAFF
CDR3 length: 16; V gene: TRBV25-1; J gene: TRBJ2-3; clone size: -; D gene: TRBD2; CDR3 DNA: TGTGCCAGCAGTGAAGTACTAGCGGGTTACACAGATACGCAGTATTTT; CDR3 protein: CASSEVLAGYTDTQYF
CDR3 length: 14; V gene: TRBV27; J gene: TRBJ2-5; clone size: -; D gene: -; CDR3 DNA: TGTGCCAGCAGTTTCGACTACCCCGGGGAGACCCAGTACTTC; CDR3 protein: CASSFDYPGETQYF
CDR3 length: 15; V gene: TRBV10-3; J gene: TRBJ1-5; clone size: once; D gene: -; CDR3 DNA: TGTGCCATCAGTGAGTCATTTGGTAGCAATCAGCCCCAGCATTTT; CDR3 protein: CAISESFGSNQPQHF
CDR3 length: 14; V gene: TRBV10-1; J gene: TRBJ1-5; clone size: few; D gene: -; CDR3 DNA: TGCGCCAGCAGTGAACAGGGACACAATCAGCCCCAGCATTTT; CDR3 protein: CASSEQGHNQPQHF
CDR3 length: 15; V gene: TRBV6-5; J gene: TRBJ1-1; clone size: -; D gene: TRBD1; CDR3 DNA: TGTGCCAGCAGTTCGCCGACAGGGGGCAACACTGAAGCTTTCTTT; CDR3 protein: CASSSPTGGNTEAFF
CDR3 length: 14; V gene: TRBV11-2; J gene: TRBJ1-6; clone size: -; D gene: TRBD1; CDR3 DNA: TGTGCCAGCAGCGTGGGACAGGGGAATTCACCCCTCCACTTT; CDR3 protein: CASSVGQGNSPLHF
CDR3 length: 14; V gene: TRBV5-1; J gene: TRBJ2-7; clone size: -; D gene: -; CDR3 DNA: TGCGCCAGCAGCTTGCAGATTACCGCCGAGGAGCAGTACTTC; CDR3 protein: CASSLQITAEEQYF
CDR3 length: 15; V gene: TRBV14; J gene: TRBJ2-1; clone size: -; D gene: -; CDR3 DNA: TGTGCCAGCAGCCGCGACAGACTCGTATACAATGAGCAGTTCTTC; CDR3 protein: CASSRDRLVYNEQFF
CDR3 length: 14; V gene: TRBV5-6; J gene: TRBJ2-5; clone size: -; D gene: -; CDR3 DNA: TGTGCCAGCAGCTTGACAGGTTACCAAGAGACCCAGTACTTC; CDR3 protein: CASSLTGYQETQYF
CDR3 length: 15; V gene: TRBV4-2; J gene: TRBJ2-7; clone size: -; D gene: -; CDR3 DNA: TGTGCCAGCAGCCAAGAGCAGGCTGGAACCTACGAGCAGTACTTC; CDR3 protein: CASSQEQAGTYEQYF
CDR3 length: 13; V gene: TRBV25-1; J gene: TRBJ1-2; clone size: -; D gene: -; CDR3 DNA: TGTGCCAGCAGTGAAGGGGGCGGTTATGGCTACACCTTC; CDR3 protein: CASSEGGGYGYTF